Sequencing of this T cell receptor (beta chain) was carried out in a study of T cell changes during pregnancy in multiple sclerosis. With V trimmed by 0 bases and J by 7 bases, 5 bases remained unmatched. Germline assignment: CDR1 SGDLS and CDR2 YYNGEE. This CDR3 is built from 14 residues. Data came from immunoSEQ multiplex PCR; TCRdb stores just in-frame clones and leaves some out. The repertoire holds 100,000 or so clones, roughly 93% seen once, with approximately 0.97% in the top ten. The TCR was taken from a female donor with multiple sclerosis, enrolled in a pregnancy study. This chain connects TRBV9 to TRBJ2-3; 7 bases are shared with TRBD2. Sample: peripheral blood, taken before pregnancy. The CDR3 loop reads CASSVGGRDYTQYF. The CDR3 DNA reads as TGTGCCAGCAGCGTAGGAGGGAGGGACTATACGCAGTATTTT.